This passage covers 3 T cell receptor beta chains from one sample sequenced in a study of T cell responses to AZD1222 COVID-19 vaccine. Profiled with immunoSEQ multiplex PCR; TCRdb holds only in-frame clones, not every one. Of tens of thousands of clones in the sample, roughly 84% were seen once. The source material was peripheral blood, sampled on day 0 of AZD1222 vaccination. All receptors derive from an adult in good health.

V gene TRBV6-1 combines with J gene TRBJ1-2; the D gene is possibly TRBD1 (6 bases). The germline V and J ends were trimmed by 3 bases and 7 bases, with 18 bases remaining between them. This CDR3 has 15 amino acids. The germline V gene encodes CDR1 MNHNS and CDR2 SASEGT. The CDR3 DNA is TGTGCCAGCAGTGAGGAGACAGGTGGTTGGGCTGGCTACACCTTC. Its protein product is CASSEETGGWAGYTF.

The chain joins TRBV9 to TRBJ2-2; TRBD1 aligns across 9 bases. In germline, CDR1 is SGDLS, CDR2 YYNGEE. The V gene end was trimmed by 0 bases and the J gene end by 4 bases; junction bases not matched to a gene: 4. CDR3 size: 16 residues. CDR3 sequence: CASSVGAGQGTGELFF. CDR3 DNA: TGTGCCAGCAGCGTAGGTGCGGGACAGGGCACCGGGGAGCTGTTTTTT.

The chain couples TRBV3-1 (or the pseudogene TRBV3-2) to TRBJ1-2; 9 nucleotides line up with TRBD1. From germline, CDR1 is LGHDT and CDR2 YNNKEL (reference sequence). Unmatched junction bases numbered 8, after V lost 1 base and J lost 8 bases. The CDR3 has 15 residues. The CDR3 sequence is CASSQVGQGPAGYTF. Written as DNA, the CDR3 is TGTGCCAGCAGCCAAGTGGGACAGGGTCCCGCCGGCTACACCTTC.